This TCR beta chain was obtained from a study of T cells in Graves' hyperthyroidism and ophthalmopathy. Regions amplified from RNA transcripts were the TCR beta CDR3 regions. The HTBI set primed first-round TCR CDR3 RT-PCR. Each CDR3 protein gets one entry after TCRdb re-called the multiplex PCR reads with MiXCR. In the table there are about 500,000 distinct CDR3 sequences, about 46% of which are singletons. Ten or more counts support this clonotype. The sequenced sample was peripheral blood or thyroid tissue (not recorded which). This clonotype was obtained from an adult woman with Graves' disease, either hyperthyroidism or ophthalmopathy (not recorded which).

The CDR3 reads CASSLGATSYEQYF. CDR3 bases: TGTGCCAGCAGCCTCGGAGCGACCTCCTACGAGCAGTACTTC. The chain links TRBV3-1 to TRBJ2-7, with unresolved D. V was shortened by 4 bases and J by 0 bases, with 10 bases between the two germline ends. CDR3 length equals 14 residues. Germline CDR1 reads LGHDT; CDR2 reads YNNKEL (reference sequence).